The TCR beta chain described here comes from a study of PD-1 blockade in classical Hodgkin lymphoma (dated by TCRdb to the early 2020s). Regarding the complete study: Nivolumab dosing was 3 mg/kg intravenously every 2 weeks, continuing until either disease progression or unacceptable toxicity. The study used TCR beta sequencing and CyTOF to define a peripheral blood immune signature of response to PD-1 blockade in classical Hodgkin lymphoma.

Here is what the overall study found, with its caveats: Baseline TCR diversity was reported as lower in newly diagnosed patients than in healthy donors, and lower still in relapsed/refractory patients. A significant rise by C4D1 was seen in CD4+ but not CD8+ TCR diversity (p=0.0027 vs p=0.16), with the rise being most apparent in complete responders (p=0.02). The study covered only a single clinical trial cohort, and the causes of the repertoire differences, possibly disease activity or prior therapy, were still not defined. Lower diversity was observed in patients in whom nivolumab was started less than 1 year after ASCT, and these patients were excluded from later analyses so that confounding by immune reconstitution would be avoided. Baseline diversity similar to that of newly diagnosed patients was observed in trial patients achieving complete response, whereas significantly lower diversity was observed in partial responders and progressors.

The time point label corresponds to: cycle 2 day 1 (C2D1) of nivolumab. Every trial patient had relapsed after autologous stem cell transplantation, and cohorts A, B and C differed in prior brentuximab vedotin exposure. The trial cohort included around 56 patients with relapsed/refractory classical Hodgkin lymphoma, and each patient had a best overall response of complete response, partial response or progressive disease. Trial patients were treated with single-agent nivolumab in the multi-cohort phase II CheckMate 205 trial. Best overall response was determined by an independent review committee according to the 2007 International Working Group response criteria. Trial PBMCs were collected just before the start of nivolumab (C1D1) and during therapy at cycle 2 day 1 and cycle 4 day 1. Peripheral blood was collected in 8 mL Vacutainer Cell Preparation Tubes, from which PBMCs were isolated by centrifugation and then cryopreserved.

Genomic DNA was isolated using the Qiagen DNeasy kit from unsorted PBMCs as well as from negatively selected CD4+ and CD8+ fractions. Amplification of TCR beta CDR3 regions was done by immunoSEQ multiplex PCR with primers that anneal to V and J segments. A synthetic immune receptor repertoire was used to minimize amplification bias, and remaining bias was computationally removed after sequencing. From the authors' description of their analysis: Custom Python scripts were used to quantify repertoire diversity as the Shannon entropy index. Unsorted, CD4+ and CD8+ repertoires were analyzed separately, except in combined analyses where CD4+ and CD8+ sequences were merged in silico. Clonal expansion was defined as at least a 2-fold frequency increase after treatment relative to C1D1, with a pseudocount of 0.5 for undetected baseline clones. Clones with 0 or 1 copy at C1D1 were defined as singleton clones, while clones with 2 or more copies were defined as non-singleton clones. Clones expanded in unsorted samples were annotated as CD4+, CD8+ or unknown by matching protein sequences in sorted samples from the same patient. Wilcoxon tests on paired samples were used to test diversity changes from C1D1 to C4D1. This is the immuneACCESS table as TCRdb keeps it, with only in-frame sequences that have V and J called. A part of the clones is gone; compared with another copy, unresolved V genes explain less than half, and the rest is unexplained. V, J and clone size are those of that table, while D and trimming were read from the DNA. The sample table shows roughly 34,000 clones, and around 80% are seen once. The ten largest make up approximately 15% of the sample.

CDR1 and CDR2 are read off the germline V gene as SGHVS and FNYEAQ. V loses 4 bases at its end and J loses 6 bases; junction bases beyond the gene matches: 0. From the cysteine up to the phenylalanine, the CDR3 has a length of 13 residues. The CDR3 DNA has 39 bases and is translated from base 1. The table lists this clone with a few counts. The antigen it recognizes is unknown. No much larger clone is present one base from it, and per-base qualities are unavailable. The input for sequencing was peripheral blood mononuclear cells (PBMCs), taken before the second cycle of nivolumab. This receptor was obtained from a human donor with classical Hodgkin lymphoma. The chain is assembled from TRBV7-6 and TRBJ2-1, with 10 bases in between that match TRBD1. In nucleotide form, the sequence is TGTGCCAGCAGCTGGACAGGGGGCAATGAGCAGTTCTTC. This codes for CASSWTGGNEQFF.